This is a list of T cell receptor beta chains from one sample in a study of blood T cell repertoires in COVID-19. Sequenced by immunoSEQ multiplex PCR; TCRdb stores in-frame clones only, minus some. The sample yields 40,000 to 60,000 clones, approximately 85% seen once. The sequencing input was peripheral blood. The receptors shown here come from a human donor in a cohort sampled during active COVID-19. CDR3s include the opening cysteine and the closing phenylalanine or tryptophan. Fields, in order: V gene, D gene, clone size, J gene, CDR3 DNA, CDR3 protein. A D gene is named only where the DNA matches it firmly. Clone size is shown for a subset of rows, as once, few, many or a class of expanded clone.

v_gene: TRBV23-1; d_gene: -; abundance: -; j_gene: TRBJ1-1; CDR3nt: TGCGCCAGCAGTCAAAAGGAGGGGTTGGGTTTCTTT; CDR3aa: CASSQKEGLGFF
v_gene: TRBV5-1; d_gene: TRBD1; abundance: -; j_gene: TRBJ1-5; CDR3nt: TGCGCCAGCAGCCTCGGACAGGGAGATCAGCCCCAGCATTTT; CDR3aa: CASSLGQGDQPQHF
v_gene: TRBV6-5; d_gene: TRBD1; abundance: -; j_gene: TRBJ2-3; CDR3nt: TGTGCCAGCAGTCCACGACAGGGCCCCACAGATACGCAGTATTTT; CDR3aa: CASSPRQGPTDTQYF
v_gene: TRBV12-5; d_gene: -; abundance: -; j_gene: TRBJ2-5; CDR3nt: TGTGCTAGTGGTTTGGTACAGGGCTACGGTGAGACCCAGTACTTC; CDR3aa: CASGLVQGYGETQYF
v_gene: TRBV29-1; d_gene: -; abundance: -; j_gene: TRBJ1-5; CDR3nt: TGCAGCGTAGAACAGGGAGGGCAGCCCCAGCATTTT; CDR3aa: CSVEQGGQPQHF
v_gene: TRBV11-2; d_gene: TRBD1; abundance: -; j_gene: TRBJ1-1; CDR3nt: TGTGCCAGCAGCTTCGACAGGGGAGGCGGAACTGAAGCTTTCTTT; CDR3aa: CASSFDRGGGTEAFF
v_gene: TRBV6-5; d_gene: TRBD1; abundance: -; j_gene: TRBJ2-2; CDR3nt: TGTGCCAGCAGACAGGGGGCAGGGGTAGGGGAGCTGTTTTTT; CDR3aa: CASRQGAGVGELFF
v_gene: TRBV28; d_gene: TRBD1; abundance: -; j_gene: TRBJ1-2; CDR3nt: TGTGCCAGCAGTTCAGGGGGCGCCTATGGCTACACCTTC; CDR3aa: CASSSGGAYGYTF
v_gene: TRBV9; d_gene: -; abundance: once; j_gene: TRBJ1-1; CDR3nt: TGTGCCAGCAGCGTACGTCCGGGTGGCACTGAAGCTTTCTTT; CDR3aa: CASSVRPGGTEAFF
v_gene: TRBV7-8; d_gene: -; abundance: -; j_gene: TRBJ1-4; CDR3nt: TGTGCCAGCAGGGCACGGTGGGGGGTTAATGAAAAACTGTTTTTT; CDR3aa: CASRARWGVNEKLFF
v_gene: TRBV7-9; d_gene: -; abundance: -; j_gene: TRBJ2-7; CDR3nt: TGTGCCAGCAGCTTAACATCCTACGAGCAGTACTTC; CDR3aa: CASSLTSYEQYF
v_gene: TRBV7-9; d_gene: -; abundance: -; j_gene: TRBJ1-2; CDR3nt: TGTGCCACCTACGATCGGGGGGCCCAGGGACGCTACTATGGCTACACCTTC; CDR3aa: CATYDRGAQGRYYGYTF
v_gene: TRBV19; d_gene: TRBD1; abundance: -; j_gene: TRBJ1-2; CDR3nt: TGTGCCATAAGGGACAGGGAAGATGGCTACACCTTC; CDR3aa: CAIRDREDGYTF
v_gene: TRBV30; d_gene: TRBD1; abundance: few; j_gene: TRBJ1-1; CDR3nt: TGTGCCTGGATACCCGGATCCGGGACAGTGAACACTGAAGCTTTCTTT; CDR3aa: CAWIPGSGTVNTEAFF
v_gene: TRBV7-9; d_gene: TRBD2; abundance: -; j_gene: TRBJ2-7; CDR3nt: TGTGCCAGCAGCTTAGCCGCTAGCGGGGGGCCCATCGAGCAGTACTTC; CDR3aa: CASSLAASGGPIEQYF
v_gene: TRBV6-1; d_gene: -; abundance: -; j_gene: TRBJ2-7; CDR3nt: TGTGCCAGCAGTGATCAGGGCAGGACCTACGAGCAGTACTTC; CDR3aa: CASSDQGRTYEQYF
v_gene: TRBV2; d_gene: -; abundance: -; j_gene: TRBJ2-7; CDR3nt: TGTGCCAGCAGTATGGACTATGGCGAGCAGTACTTC; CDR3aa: CASSMDYGEQYF
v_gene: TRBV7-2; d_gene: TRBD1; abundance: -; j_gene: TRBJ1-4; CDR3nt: TGTGCCAGCAGTTCGACAGGGACTAATGAAAAACTGTTTTTT; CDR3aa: CASSSTGTNEKLFF
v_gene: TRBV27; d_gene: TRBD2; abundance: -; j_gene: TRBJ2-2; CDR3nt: TGTGCCAGCAGTCACCCCCTGACTAGCGAGAACACCGGGGAGCTGTTTTTT; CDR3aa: CASSHPLTSENTGELFF
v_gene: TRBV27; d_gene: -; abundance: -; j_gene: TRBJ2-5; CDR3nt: TGTGCCAGCAGTTTAGCCCCCAATGGCCTCCAAGAGACCCAGTACTTC; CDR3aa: CASSLAPNGLQETQYF
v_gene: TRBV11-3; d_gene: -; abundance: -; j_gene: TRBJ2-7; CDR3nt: TGTGCCAGCAGTTGGGGAATAGCGGTTCCGGGGGAGCAGTACTTC; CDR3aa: CASSWGIAVPGEQYF
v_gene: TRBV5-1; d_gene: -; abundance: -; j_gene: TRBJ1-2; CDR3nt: TGCGCCAGCAGCTTGGAAAGACAGGCCGGTTGGGGCTACACCTTC; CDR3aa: CASSLERQAGWGYTF
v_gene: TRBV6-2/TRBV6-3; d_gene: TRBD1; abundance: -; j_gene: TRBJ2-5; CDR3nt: TGTGCCAGCAGTAACAGGGGTCCAGAGACCCAGTACTTC; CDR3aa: CASSNRGPETQYF
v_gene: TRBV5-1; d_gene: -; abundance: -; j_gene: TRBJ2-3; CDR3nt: TGCGCCAGCAGCTTGGGGGGCGGACTAATAAGCACAGATACGCAGTATTTT; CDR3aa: CASSLGGGLISTDTQYF
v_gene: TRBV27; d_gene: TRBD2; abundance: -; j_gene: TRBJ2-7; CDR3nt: TGTGCCAGCAGCTTCGTGACCGGGACTAGAGGAGCCTACGAGCAGTACTTC; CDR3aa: CASSFVTGTRGAYEQYF
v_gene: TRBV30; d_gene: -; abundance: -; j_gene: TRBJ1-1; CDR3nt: TGTGCCTGGAGGAACCCAGGGAGGTACACTGAAGCTTTCTTT; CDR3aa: CAWRNPGRYTEAFF
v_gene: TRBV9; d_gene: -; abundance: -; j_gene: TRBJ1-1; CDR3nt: TGTGCCAGCAGCGCCAAAGGGGCTAACACTGAAGCTTTCTTT; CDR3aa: CASSAKGANTEAFF
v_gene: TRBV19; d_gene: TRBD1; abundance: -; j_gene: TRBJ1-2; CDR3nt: TGTGCCAGTAGTATACTGGACAGGGGATTGGGAGGCTACACCTTC; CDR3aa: CASSILDRGLGGYTF
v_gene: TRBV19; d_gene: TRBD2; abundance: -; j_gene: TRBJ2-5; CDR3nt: TGTGCCAGTAGTCAACTAGCGGGGCTGGAGACCCAGTACTTC; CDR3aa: CASSQLAGLETQYF
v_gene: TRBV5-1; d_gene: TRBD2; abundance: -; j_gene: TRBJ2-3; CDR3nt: TGCGCCAGCAGCTTTGAAGACCGAGCGGGGGAGGGAGATACGCAGTATTTT; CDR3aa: CASSFEDRAGEGDTQYF
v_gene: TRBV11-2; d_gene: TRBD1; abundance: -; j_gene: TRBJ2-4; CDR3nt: TGTGCCAGCAGCAAGGGACAGGGAGTAGCCAAAAACATTCAGTACTTC; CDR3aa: CASSKGQGVAKNIQYF
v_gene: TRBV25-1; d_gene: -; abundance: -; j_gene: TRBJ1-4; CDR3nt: TGTGCCAGCAGTCCTCTGACTGCTATTAATGAAAAACTGTTTTTT; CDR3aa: CASSPLTAINEKLFF
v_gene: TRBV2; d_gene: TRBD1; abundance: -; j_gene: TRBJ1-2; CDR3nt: TGTGCCAGCAGTTATAGACAGGGAATCTATGGCTACACCTTC; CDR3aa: CASSYRQGIYGYTF
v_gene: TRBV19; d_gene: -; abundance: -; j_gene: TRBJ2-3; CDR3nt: TGTGCCAGTAGTATAGGGAGGGGCAGTTCAGTCACAGATACGCAGTATTTT; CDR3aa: CASSIGRGSSVTDTQYF
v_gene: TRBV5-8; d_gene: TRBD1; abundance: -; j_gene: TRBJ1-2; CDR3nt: TGTGCCAGCAGCTTTTGGGGGACAGGGGGCTCTGGCTATGGCTACACCTTC; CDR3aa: CASSFWGTGGSGYGYTF
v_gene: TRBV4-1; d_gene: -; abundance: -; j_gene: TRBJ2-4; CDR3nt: TGCGCCAGCAGCCAGGAGGGAAGGGGGCCGGCCAAAAACATTCAGTACTTC; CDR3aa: CASSQEGRGPAKNIQYF
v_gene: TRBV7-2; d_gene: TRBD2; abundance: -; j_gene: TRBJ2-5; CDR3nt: TGTGCCAGCAGCTTACTCCCCCGGACTAGCCGACTTGGGGAGACCCAGTACTTC; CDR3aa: CASSLLPRTSRLGETQYF
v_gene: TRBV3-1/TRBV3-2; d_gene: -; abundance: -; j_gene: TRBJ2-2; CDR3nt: TGTGCCAGCAGCCAAGGAAGAGTAAGCGGCGGGGAGCTGTTTTTT; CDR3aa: CASSQGRVSGGELFF
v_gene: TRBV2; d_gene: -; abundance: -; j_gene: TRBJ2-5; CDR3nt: TGTGCCAGCAGTTCCCTCCCGTCCAGCCGGGACCAAGAGACCCAGTACTTC; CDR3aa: CASSSLPSSRDQETQYF
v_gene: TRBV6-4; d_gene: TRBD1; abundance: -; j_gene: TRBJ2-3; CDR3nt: TGTGCCAGCAGAAGGGGGCCCTACACAGATACGCAGTATTTT; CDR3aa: CASRRGPYTDTQYF
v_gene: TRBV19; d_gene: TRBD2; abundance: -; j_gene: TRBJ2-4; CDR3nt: TGTGCCAGTAAAGAACTAGCGGGGACAGCCAAAAACATTCAGTACTTC; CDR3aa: CASKELAGTAKNIQYF
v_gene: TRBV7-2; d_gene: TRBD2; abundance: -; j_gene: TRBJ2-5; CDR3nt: TGTGCCAGCAGCTTAGGGGAGGTAGCGGGAGGGAGAGAGACCCAGTACTTC; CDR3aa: CASSLGEVAGGRETQYF
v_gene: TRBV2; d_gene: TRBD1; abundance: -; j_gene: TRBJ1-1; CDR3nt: TGTGCCAGCAGCCCCCAAGCCAGGGGGCGGACTGAAGCTTTCTTT; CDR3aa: CASSPQARGRTEAFF
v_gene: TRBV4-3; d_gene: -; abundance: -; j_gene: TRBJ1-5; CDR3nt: TGCGCCAGCAGCCAAGACAGACAGGCGGCGGGCGGTCAGCCCCAGCATTTT; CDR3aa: CASSQDRQAAGGQPQHF